These 17 T cell receptor beta chains came from one sample sequenced in a study of OX40 agonist ivuxolimab in advanced cancers. TCRdb's table, derived via immunoSEQ multiplex PCR, lists solely in-frame clones and lacks some. Of 95,000 to 100,000 clones detected, just under 85% appear once; the ten largest clones hold about 1.5%. Sample: CD4+ or CD8+ T cells sorted from blood, taken in a trial of the OX40 agonist ivuxolimab. The receptors originated from an adult with an advanced solid tumor such as melanoma, head and neck, liver or kidney cancer.

The genes are TRBV6-1 and TRBJ2-7, with 9 bases identical to TRBD1. The CDR3 runs 14 residues. The germline V gene encodes CDR1 MNHNS and CDR2 SASEGT. Unmatched junction bases numbered 6, after V lost 7 bases and J lost 2 bases. The CDR3 bases are TGTGCCAGCAAACCCGGGACAGGGACCTACGAGCAGTACTTC. It codes for CASKPGTGTYEQYF.

The chain couples TRBV28 to TRBJ1-1; the D is unclear. The V gene's germline CDR1 is MDHEN and CDR2 SYDVKM. V dropped 5 bases and J dropped 9 bases, with 16 bases sitting between them. This CDR3 has 13 amino acids. CDR3: CASSTRVPLQAFF. The CDR3 DNA is TGTGCCAGCAGTACCCGGGTCCCTTTACAAGCTTTCTTT.

This rearrangement joins TRBV7-3 to TRBJ1-2; 7 bases align to TRBD1. The CDR3 sequence is 14 residues long. Germline V gives CDR1 SGHTA, CDR2 FQGTGA. V dropped 0 bases and J dropped 9; count of bases not matched to a gene: 7. CDR3 bases: TGTGCCAGCAGCTTAACGGGACAGCCTATGAGCTACACCTTC. This translates into CASSLTGQPMSYTF.

The chain recombines TRBV7-2 with TRBJ2-5, with 7 bases lining up with TRBD2. V shed 0 bases, J shed 4 bases, and the junction held 5 bases outside the gene matches. The CDR3 runs 15 residues. Looked up from germline, CDR1 is SGHTA and CDR2 is FQGNSA. CDR3 in amino acids: CASSLANREGETQYF. The CDR3 DNA reads as TGTGCCAGCAGCTTAGCGAATAGGGAGGGAGAGACCCAGTACTTC. The variable domain in full, completed from reference TRBV7-2 and TRBJ2-5, reads GAGVSQSPSNKVTEKGKDVELRCDPISGHTALYWYRQSLGQGLEFLIYFQGNSAPDKSGLPSDRFSAERTGGSVSTLTIQRTQQEDSAVYLCASSLANREGETQYFGPGTRLLVL.

The CDR3, as DNA: TGTGCCAGCTCACCCGGGACAGGAGGCGGCTACACCTTC. As protein: CASSPGTGGGYTF. The chain combines TRBV18 with TRBJ1-2; 8 nucleotides align to TRBD1. There are 13 residues in the CDR3. Germline V CDR1 and CDR2: KGHSH, LQKENI. J lost 8 bases, V lost 3 bases, and 5 bases had no gene match.

The chain has TRBV6-1 and TRBJ2-7; D not certain. Trimming pared 1 base from V and 0 bases from J, leaving 7 bases between. Looked up from germline, CDR1 is MNHNS and CDR2 is SASEGT. The CDR3 extends over 14 amino acids. The DNA for the CDR3 is TGTGCCAGCAGTGAAGGGCCAGTCTCCTACGAGCAGTACTTC. Translation: CASSEGPVSYEQYF.

The V and J genes are TRBV5-6 and TRBJ2-7; maybe TRBD2 (7 bases). Germline CDR1 is SGHDT and CDR2 is YYEEEE. The CDR3 loop spans 14 amino acids. Between the trimmed V and J ends, which lost 4 bases and 2 bases, there was a span of 13 bases. The CDR3 bases are TGTGCCAGCAGCCAAAGCGGGACACCCTACGAGCAGTACTTC. It is translated as CASSQSGTPYEQYF.

This clone turned up a few times. This chain uses TRBV2 with TRBJ1-6, with D possibly matching TRBD1 (6 bases). Germline CDR1 and CDR2: SNHLY and FYNNEI. The ends were cut back, 11 bases at V and 11 bases at J, with 19 bases in the middle. The CDR3 is 13 amino acids. The CDR3 DNA sequence: TGTGCCTCCGGGGCCCCGGGGACAACACCCCTCCACTTT. Encoded protein: CASGAPGTTPLHF. Drawing the rest from reference TRBV2 and TRBJ1-6, the complete variable domain is EPEVTQTPSHQVTQMGQEVILRCVPISNHLYFYWYRQILGQKVEFLVSFYNNEISEKSEIFDDQFSVERPDGSNFTLKIRSTKLEDSAMYFCASGAPGTTPLHFGNGTRLTVT.

There are a few counts of this clone. The chain carries TRBV14 and TRBJ2-5; 7 bases are shared with TRBD2. Germline-derived CDR1 and CDR2 are SGHDN and FVKESK. The CDR3 contains 13 residues. After removal of 1 base from V and 4 bases from J, the junction contained 0 bases not matched to a gene. The CDR3: CASSQGEGETQYF. CDR3 nucleotides: TGTGCCAGCAGCCAAGGGGAGGGAGAGACCCAGTACTTC.

The rearrangement uses TRBV5-1 and TRBJ2-1, with 9 bases that match TRBD2. Germline-derived CDR1 and CDR2 are SGHRS and YFSETQ. The CDR3 is 15 residues long. V shed 4 bases and J 0 bases; nucleotides not matched to a gene: 2. CDR3 DNA: TGCGCCAGCAGCGATAGCGGGAGCTCCTACAATGAGCAGTTCTTC. As protein: CASSDSGSSYNEQFF.

This clone has only one observation. The V call is TRBV5-5, the J call TRBJ1-5; D uncertain. Trimming cost V 0 bases and J 4 bases, with 11 bases left between them. The CDR3 is 15 residues long. Germline V gene lookup returns CDR1 SGHKS and CDR2 YYEKEE (reference sequence). The CDR3 region has the DNA TGTGCCAGCAGCTTGGGAGGTCAGCAGAATCAGCCCCAGCATTTT. It specifies CASSLGGQQNQPQHF.

This chain connects TRBV19 to TRBJ1-2, with 7 bases matching TRBD1. The CDR3 consists of 12 residues. The trim removed 7 bases at V and 6 bases at J, leaving 5 bases unmatched. The germline gives CDR1 LNHDA, CDR2 SQIVND (reference sequence). As DNA, the CDR3 is TGTGCCAGTAAGGTGACAGGGAATGGCTACACCTTC. Encoded protein: CASKVTGNGYTF.

V gene TRBV28 combines with J gene TRBJ2-3, with D tentatively TRBD1 (6 bases). This CDR3 has 13 residues. CDR1 and CDR2 from the germline V gene are MDHEN and SYDVKM. The V end was cut by 6 bases, the J end by 4 bases, with 11 bases between. The CDR3 protein is CASRVKGADTQYF. As DNA, the CDR3 is TGTGCCAGCAGGGTTAAGGGGGCAGATACGCAGTATTTT.

The chain recombines TRBV4-2 with TRBJ1-5; 7 bases agree with TRBD1. The germline V gene has CDR1 LGHNA and CDR2 YNFKEQ. This CDR3 has 18 residues. Germline trimming cut 1 base from V and 5 bases from J; bases unmatched to any gene: 14. The CDR3: CASSQASGQVVGYQPQHF. In nucleotides, the CDR3 is TGTGCCAGCAGCCAAGCCTCCGGACAGGTCGTAGGATATCAGCCCCAGCATTTT.

The CDR3 DNA is TGTGCCAGCAGCTTAGAGTGGTCAGGGGTGTCCCACTTT. This gives the protein CASSLEWSGVSHF. The chain recombines TRBV7-2 with TRBJ1-6; possibly TRBD1 for D (6 bases). Trimming took 1 base from V and 18 from J, leaving 16 bases between them. The CDR3 is 13 amino acids. Germline-derived CDR1 and CDR2 are SGHTA and FQGNSA. Filled out from reference TRBV7-2 and TRBJ1-6, the complete variable domain reads GAGVSQSPSNKVTEKGKDVELRCDPISGHTALYWYRQSLGQGLEFLIYFQGNSAPDKSGLPSDRFSAERTGGSVSTLTIQRTQQEDSAVYLCASSLEWSGVSHFGNGTRLTVT.

This clone was seen once. V is TRBV25-1 and J is TRBJ1-4; 9 bases match TRBD1. The CDR3 length is 16 residues. With 4 bases clipped from V and 4 bases from J, the junction kept 7 bases outside the gene matches. From germline, CDR1 is MGHDK and CDR2 SYGVNS. This chain's CDR3 is CASSAKTGGLNEKLFF. The CDR3 nucleotides are TGTGCCAGCAGTGCGAAAACAGGGGGCCTTAATGAAAAACTGTTTTTT.

The J gene is TRBJ2-1, the V gene TRBV19; TRBD2 might be the D (5 bases). Germline V gene sequence: CDR1 LNHDA, CDR2 SQIVND (reference sequence). Trimming removed 5 bases at V and 7 bases at J, with 18 bases between. The CDR3 has 15 residues. In DNA form, the CDR3 reads TGTGCCAGTAGTTTCGGGAACGGACCCCTGAATGAGCAGTTCTTC. It yields the protein CASSFGNGPLNEQFF.